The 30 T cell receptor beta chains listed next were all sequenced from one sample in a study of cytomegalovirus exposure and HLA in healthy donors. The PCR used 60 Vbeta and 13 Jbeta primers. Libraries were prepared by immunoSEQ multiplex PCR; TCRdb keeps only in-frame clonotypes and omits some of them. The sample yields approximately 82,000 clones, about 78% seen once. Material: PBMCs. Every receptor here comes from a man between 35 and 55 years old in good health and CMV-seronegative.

CDR3 in DNA: TGTGCCAGCAGCTCGTCCACAGGGCTCGAGCAGTACTTC. This encodes CASSSSTGLEQYF. The rearrangement links TRBV7-9 to TRBJ2-5; a possible D gene is TRBD1 (6 bases). The J call may be wrong; the DNA end is better matched by TRBJ2-7. CDR1 and CDR2 from the germline V gene are SEHNR and FQNEAQ (reference sequence). This CDR3 spans 13 amino acids.

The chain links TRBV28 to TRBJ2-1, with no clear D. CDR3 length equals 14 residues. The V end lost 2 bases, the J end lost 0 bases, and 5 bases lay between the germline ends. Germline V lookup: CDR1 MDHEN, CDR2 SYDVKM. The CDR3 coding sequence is TGTGCCAGCAGTTTAGCGAGCTCCTACAATGAGCAGTTCTTC. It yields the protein CASSLASSYNEQFF. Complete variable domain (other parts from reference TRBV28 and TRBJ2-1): DVKVTQSSRYLVKRTGEKVFLECVQDMDHENMFWYRQDPGLGLRLIYFSYDVKMKEKGDIPEGYSVSREKKERFSLILESASTNQTSMYLCASSLASSYNEQFFGPGTRLTVL.

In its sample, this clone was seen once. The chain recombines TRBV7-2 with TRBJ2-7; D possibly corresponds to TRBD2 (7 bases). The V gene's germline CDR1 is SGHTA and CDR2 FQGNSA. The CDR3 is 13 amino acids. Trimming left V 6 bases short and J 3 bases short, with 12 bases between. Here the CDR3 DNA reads TGTGCCAGCAGTAAGGGAGGGGGCTACGAGCAGTACTTC. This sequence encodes CASSKGGGYEQYF.

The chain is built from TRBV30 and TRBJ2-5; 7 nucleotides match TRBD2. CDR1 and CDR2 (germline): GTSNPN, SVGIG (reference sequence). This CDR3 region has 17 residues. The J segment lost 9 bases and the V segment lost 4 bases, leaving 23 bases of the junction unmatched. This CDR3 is CAWIKTSRTLRRGAQYF. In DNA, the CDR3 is TGTGCCTGGATTAAGACTAGCAGGACTCTCCGCCGGGGGGCCCAGTACTTC.

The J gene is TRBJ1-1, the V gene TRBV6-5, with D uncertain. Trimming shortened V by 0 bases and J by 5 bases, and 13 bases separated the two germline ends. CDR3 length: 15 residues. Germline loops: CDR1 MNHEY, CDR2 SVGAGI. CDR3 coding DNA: TGTGCCAGCAGTTACTCTGGGCTTCTCGGAACTGAAGCTTTCTTT. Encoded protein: CASSYSGLLGTEAFF.

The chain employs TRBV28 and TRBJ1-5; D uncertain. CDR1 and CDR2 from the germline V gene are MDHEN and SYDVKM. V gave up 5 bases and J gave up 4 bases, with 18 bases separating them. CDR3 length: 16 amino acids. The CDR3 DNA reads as TGTGCCAGCAGTCACAATGGTGCAGGTGAGAATCAGCCCCAGCATTTT. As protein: CASSHNGAGENQPQHF. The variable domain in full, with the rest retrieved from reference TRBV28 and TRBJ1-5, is DVKVTQSSRYLVKRTGEKVFLECVQDMDHENMFWYRQDPGLGLRLIYFSYDVKMKEKGDIPEGYSVSREKKERFSLILESASTNQTSMYLCASSHNGAGENQPQHFGDGTRLSIL.

CDR3 sequence (DNA): TGTGCCAGCAGTTGGTTCTACGCTACCTCCTACAATGAGCAGTTCTTC. Protein: CASSWFYATSYNEQFF. The V gene is TRBV28, the J gene TRBJ2-1; no clear D gene. CDR3 size: 16 residues. Trimming took 4 bases from V and 0 from J, leaving 13 bases between them. Germline V gene sequence: CDR1 MDHEN, CDR2 SYDVKM.

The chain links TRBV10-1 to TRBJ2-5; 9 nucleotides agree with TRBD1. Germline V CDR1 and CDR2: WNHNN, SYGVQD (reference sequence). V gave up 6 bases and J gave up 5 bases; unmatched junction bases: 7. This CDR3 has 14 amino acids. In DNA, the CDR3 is TGCGCCAGCAGCCCGGGACAGGGTCCGGAGACCCAGTACTTC. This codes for CASSPGQGPETQYF.

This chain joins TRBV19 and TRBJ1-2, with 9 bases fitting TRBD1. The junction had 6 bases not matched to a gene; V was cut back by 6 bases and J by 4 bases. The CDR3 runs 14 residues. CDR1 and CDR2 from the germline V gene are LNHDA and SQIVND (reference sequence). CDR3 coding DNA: TGTGCCAGTAGATCGGGACAGGGTCGCTATGGCTACACCTTC. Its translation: CASRSGQGRYGYTF.

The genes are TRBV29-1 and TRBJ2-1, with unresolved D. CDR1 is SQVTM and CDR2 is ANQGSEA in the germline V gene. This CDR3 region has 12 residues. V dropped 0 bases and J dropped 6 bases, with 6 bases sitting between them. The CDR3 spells CSVEEWANEQFF. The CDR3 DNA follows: TGCAGCGTTGAAGAGTGGGCCAATGAGCAGTTCTTC.

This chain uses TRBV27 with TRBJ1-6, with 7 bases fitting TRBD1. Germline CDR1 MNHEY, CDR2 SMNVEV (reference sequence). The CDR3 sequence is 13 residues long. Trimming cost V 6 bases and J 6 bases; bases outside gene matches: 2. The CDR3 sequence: CASRGQSNSPLHF. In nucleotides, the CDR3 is TGTGCCAGCAGGGGACAGTCTAATTCACCCCTCCACTTT.

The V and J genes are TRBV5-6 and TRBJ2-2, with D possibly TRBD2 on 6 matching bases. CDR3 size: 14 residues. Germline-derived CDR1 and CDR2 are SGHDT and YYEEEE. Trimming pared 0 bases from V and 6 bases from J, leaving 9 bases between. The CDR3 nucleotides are TGTGCCAGCAGCTTGGTATGGGGGGCCGGGGAGCTGTTTTTT. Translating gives CASSLVWGAGELFF.

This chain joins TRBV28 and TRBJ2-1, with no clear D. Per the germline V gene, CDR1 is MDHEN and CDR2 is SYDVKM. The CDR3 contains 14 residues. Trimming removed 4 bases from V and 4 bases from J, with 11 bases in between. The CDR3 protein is CASSSHDTYNEQFF. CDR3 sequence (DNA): TGTGCCAGCAGTTCCCATGACACTTACAATGAGCAGTTCTTC. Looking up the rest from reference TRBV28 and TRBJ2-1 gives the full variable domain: DVKVTQSSRYLVKRTGEKVFLECVQDMDHENMFWYRQDPGLGLRLIYFSYDVKMKEKGDIPEGYSVSREKKERFSLILESASTNQTSMYLCASSSHDTYNEQFFGPGTRLTVL.

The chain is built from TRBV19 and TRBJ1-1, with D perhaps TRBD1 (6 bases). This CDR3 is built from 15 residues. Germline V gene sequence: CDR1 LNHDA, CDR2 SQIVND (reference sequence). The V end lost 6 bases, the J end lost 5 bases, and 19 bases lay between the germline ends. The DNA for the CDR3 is TGTGCCAGTAGACGCCCCTGGGAGGGGGGTACTGAAGCTTTCTTT. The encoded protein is CASRRPWEGGTEAFF.

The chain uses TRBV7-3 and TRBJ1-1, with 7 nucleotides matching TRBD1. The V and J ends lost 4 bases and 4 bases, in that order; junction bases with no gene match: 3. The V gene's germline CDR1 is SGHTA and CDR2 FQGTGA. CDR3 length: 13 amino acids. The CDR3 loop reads CASSSTGPTEAFF. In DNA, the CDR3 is TGTGCCAGCAGCTCGACAGGGCCCACTGAAGCTTTCTTT.

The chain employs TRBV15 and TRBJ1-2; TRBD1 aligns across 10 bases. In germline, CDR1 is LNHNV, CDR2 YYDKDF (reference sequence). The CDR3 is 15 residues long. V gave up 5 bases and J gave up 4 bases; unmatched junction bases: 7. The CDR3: CATSAGTGVVYGYTF. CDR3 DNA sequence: TGTGCCACCAGCGCCGGGACAGGGGTTGTCTATGGCTACACCTTC. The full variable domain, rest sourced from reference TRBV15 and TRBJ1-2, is DAMVIQNPRYQVTQFGKPVTLSCSQTLNHNVMYWYQQKSSQAPKLLFHYYDKDFNNEADTPDNFQSRRPNTSFCFLDIRSPGLGDTAMYLCATSAGTGVVYGYTFGSGTRLTVV.

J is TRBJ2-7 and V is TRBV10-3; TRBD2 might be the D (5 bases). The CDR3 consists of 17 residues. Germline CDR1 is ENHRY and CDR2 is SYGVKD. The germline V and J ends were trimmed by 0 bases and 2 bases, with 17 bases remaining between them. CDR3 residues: CAISESSKADAAYEQYF. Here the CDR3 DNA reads TGTGCCATCAGTGAGTCATCAAAAGCGGATGCCGCCTACGAGCAGTACTTC.

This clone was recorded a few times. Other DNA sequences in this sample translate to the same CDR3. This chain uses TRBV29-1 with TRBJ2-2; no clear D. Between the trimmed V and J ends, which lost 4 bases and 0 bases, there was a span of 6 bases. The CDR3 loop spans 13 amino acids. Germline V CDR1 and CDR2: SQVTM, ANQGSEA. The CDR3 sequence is CSVGHTNTGELFF. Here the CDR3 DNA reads TGCAGCGTTGGGCATACGAACACCGGGGAGCTGTTTTTT.

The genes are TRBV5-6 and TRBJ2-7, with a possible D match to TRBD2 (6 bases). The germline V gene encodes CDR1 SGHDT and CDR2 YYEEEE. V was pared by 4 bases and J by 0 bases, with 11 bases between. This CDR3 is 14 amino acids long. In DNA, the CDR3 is TGTGCCAGCAGCCCCGGTAGCGGCTCCTACGAGCAGTACTTC. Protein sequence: CASSPGSGSYEQYF.

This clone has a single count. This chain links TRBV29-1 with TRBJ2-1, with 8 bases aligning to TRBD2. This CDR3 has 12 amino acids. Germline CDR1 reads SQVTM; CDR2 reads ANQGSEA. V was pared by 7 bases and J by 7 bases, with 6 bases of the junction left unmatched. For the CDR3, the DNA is TGCAGCGCTGGGGGGACTAGGAATGAGCAGTTCTTC. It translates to CSAGGTRNEQFF.

This CDR3 is CASSRTGTSGNQPQHF. The CDR3 coding sequence is TGTGCCAGCAGCCGTACCGGGACAAGTGGCAATCAGCCCCAGCATTTT. The chain employs TRBV28 and TRBJ1-5, with D possibly TRBD1 on 6 matching bases. Germline loops: CDR1 MDHEN, CDR2 SYDVKM. V lost 6 bases, J lost 2 bases, and 17 bases lay in between. CDR3 length: 16 residues.

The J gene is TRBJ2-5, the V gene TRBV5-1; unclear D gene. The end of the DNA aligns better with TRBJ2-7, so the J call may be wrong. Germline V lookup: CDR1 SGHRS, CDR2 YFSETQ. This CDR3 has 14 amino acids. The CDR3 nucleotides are TGCGCCAGCAGCTTGACTCCGGAGTCCTACGAGCAGTACTTC. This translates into CASSLTPESYEQYF.

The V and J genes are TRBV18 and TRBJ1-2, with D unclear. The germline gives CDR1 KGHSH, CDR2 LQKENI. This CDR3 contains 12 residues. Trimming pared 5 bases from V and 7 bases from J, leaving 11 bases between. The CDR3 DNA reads TGTGCCAGCTCATCCGCGGCCGGTGGCTACACCTTC. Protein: CASSSAAGGYTF.

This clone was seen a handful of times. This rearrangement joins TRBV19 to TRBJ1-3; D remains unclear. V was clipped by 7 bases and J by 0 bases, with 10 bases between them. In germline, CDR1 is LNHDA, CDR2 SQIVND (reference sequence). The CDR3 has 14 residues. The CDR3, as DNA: TGTGCCAGTAAAGACTCCAGCTCTGGAAACACCATATATTTT. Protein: CASKDSSSGNTIYF.

The CDR3 region is CASSSPGGVQETQYF. The CDR3, as DNA: TGTGCCAGCAGCTCTCCGGGAGGTGTGCAAGAGACCCAGTACTTC. The rearrangement links TRBV5-6 to TRBJ2-5; TRBD2 matches 7 bases. Trimming took 3 bases from V and 2 from J; bases not matched to a gene: 7. Germline V gene lookup returns CDR1 SGHDT and CDR2 YYEEEE. CDR3 size: 15 residues. Filled out from reference TRBV5-6 and TRBJ2-5, the complete variable domain reads DAGVTQSPTHLIKTRGQQVTLRCSPKSGHDTVSWYQQALGQGPQFIFQYYEEEERQRGNFPDRFSGHQFPNYSSELNVNALLLGDSALYLCASSSPGGVQETQYFGPGTRLLVL.

The CDR3 nucleotides read TGTGCCAGCAGCCAAAGGACTCGCCAAACCAACAATGAGCAGTTCTTC. It is translated as CASSQRTRQTNNEQFF. J is TRBJ2-1 and V is TRBV7-8; TRBD2 is a possible D gene (5 bases). In germline, CDR1 is SGHVS, CDR2 FQNEAQ. V was pared by 5 bases and J by 5 bases, with 19 bases between. The CDR3 contains 16 residues. The whole variable domain, filled in from reference TRBV7-8 and TRBJ2-1, reads GAGVSQSPRYKVAKRGQDVALRCDPISGHVSLFWYQQALGQGPEFLTYFQNEAQLDKSGLPSDRFFAERPEGSVSTLKIQRTQQEDSAVYLCASSQRTRQTNNEQFFGPGTRLTVL.

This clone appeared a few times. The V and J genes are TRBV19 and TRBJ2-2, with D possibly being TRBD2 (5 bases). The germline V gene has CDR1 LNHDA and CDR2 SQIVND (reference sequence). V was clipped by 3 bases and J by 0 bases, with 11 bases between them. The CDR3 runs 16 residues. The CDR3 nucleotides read TGTGCCAGTAGTATGGAGGCAGCTACGAACACCGGGGAGCTGTTTTTT. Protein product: CASSMEAATNTGELFF.

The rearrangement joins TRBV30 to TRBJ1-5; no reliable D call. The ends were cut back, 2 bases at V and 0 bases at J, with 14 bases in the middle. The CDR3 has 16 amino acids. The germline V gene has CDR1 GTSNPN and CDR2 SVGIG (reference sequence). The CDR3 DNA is TGTGCCTGGAGTTATGTTTTCCCAGGTAGCAATCAGCCCCAGCATTTT. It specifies CAWSYVFPGSNQPQHF.

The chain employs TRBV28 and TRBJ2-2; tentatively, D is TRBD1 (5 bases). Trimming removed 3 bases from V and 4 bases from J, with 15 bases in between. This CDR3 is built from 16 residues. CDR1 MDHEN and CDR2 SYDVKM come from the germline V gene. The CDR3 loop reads CASSFSRAPATGELFF. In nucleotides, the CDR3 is TGTGCCAGCAGTTTCTCCAGGGCCCCGGCCACCGGGGAGCTGTTTTTT. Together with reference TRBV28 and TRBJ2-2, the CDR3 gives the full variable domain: DVKVTQSSRYLVKRTGEKVFLECVQDMDHENMFWYRQDPGLGLRLIYFSYDVKMKEKGDIPEGYSVSREKKERFSLILESASTNQTSMYLCASSFSRAPATGELFFGEGSRLTVL.

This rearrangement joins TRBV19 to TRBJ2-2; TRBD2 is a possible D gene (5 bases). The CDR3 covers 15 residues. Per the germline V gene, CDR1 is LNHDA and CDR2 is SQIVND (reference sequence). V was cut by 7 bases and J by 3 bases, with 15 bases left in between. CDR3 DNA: TGTGCCAGTACCACCCGTCGGGGATACACCGGGGAGCTGTTTTTT. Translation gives CASTTRRGYTGELFF.